What follows is one T cell receptor (beta chain) and its context. The antigen remains unidentified. After constant-region reverse-primer amplification, full-length variable regions underwent semi-nested PCR with Nested Universal Primer A. TCRdb recomputed calls from the 5' RACE reads with MiXCR, one row per CDR3 protein. The table lists 34,000 or so distinct CDR3 sequences, 25% to 30% of them singletons. Study-wide results and caveats: In terms of TCR gene usage, tumor memory CD4+ T cells clustered together with blood and lymph node memory CD4+ cells, as well as with lymph node naive CD4+ cells.

The sorted Tregs were CD4+CD25+CD127-/low cells. The CDR3 is made up of 13 amino acids. The germline V gene has CDR1 MNHEY and CDR2 SVGAGI. Trimming left V 5 bases short and J 3 bases short, with 10 bases between. The material sequenced was tumor-infiltrating Tregs sorted from the breast tumor. The chain recombines TRBV6-5 with TRBJ1-2; D is undetermined. The receptor comes from a female donor with breast cancer. The CDR3 loop is CASSHDTDYGYTF. The CDR3 DNA follows: TGTGCCAGCAGTCATGACACCGACTATGGCTACACCTTC.